The count of the clone carrying this TCR beta chain is one. These data originate in a study of CD8+ T cells in alopecia areata. cDNA reverse transcribed from extracted RNA served as the sequencing template. TCRdb's copy holds only in-frame clones and misses some; the assay was immunoSEQ multiplex PCR. The repertoire holds more than 140,000 clones, with 85% to 90% as singletons. Treatment indicated: oral pan-JAK inhibitor, 5-10 mg twice daily. Germline CDR1 reads MGHRA; CDR2 reads YSYEKL. V dropped 0 bases and J dropped 3; count of bases not matched to a gene: 17. This CDR3 has 19 residues. The sequencing used CD8+ T cells sorted from blood, collected at week 4, from a patient treated with tofacitinib. The V call is TRBV4-1, the J call TRBJ2-7; 7 bases fit TRBD2. The TCR was taken from a human donor with alopecia areata. The CDR3 here is CASSQEDGWEGLSIYEQYF. The CDR3 DNA reads TGCGCCAGCAGCCAAGAAGACGGGTGGGAGGGACTGAGCATCTACGAGCAGTACTTC.